This is a list of T cell receptor beta chains from one sample in a study of T-cell reconstitution after alpha-beta-depleted transplantation in children. TCRdb passed the PCR reads through MiXCR, listing each CDR3 protein once. The table records some 600,000 distinct CDR3 sequences, about 15% of them present only once. Material: PBMCs from the stem cell graft donor, obtained from the stem cell graft. The receptors stem from a human donor who donated a stem cell graft to a child with acute myeloid leukemia. Each CDR3 is given with its conserved first and last residue. A D gene is named only where the DNA matches it firmly.

D: TRBD1
V: TRBV6-2/TRBV6-3
J: TRBJ2-1
CDR3: CASSNRQGAGGNEQFF

D: -
V: TRBV20-1
J: TRBJ1-1
CDR3: CSARDLSGGASAFF

D: -
V: TRBV5-1
J: TRBJ2-5
CDR3: CASSSVWEPETQYF

D: TRBD1
V: TRBV5-4
J: TRBJ1-2
CDR3: CASSARDSTFYGYTF

D: TRBD1
V: TRBV29-1
J: TRBJ2-7
CDR3: CSVATGKGYEQYF

D: TRBD1
V: TRBV20-1
J: TRBJ1-5
CDR3: CSAPRQGGNQPQHF

D: -
V: TRBV29-1
J: TRBJ2-7
CDR3: CSVGAGYEQYF

D: -
V: TRBV12-3/TRBV12-4
J: TRBJ2-7
CDR3: CASSLWPYEQYF

D: -
V: TRBV4-3
J: TRBJ1-4
CDR3: CASSQYRQGWEKLFF

D: TRBD2
V: TRBV20-1
J: TRBJ2-1
CDR3: CSARGLAVYNEQFF

D: -
V: TRBV20-1
J: TRBJ1-1
CDR3: CSAAHLTGTEAFF

D: -
V: TRBV7-2
J: TRBJ2-7
CDR3: CASSSHRGTYEQYF

D: -
V: TRBV5-1
J: TRBJ1-2
CDR3: CASSPGEVRGYTF

D: -
V: TRBV7-2
J: TRBJ2-7
CDR3: CASSSKGDGSYEQYF

D: TRBD1
V: TRBV5-5
J: TRBJ2-7
CDR3: CASSTGQGSYEQYF

D: -
V: TRBV7-9
J: TRBJ1-1
CDR3: CASSFGWGPFAEAFF

D: TRBD1
V: TRBV6-1
J: TRBJ2-5
CDR3: CASSPETGTEETQYF

D: -
V: TRBV29-1
J: TRBJ2-1
CDR3: CSVTPTSYNEQFF

D: TRBD1
V: TRBV5-5
J: TRBJ1-5
CDR3: CASSSNFGQGNQPQHF

D: -
V: TRBV7-2
J: TRBJ2-1
CDR3: CASSLQGLHNEQFF

D: -
V: TRBV30
J: TRBJ2-7
CDR3: CAWSHPGLSSYEQYF

D: -
V: TRBV29-1
J: TRBJ2-1
CDR3: CSAEEDPNEQFF

D: -
V: TRBV7-9
J: TRBJ2-2
CDR3: CASSSFPQWDTGELFF

D: -
V: TRBV5-1
J: TRBJ2-3
CDR3: CASRRLPGSTDTQYF

D: -
V: TRBV20-1
J: TRBJ1-5
CDR3: CSARDPMGSGGRPQHF

D: TRBD1
V: TRBV11-2
J: TRBJ2-1
CDR3: CASSTPGTGNVDEQFF

D: -
V: TRBV30
J: TRBJ1-1
CDR3: CAWSRQDRNTEAFF

D: -
V: TRBV12-3/TRBV12-4
J: TRBJ2-1
CDR3: CASSLWSWGLGYNEQFF

D: -
V: TRBV7-3
J: TRBJ2-1
CDR3: CASSLSDSEDEQFF

D: -
V: TRBV7-9
J: TRBJ1-1
CDR3: CASSAYAPGNTEAFF

D: TRBD1
V: TRBV7-2
J: TRBJ1-1
CDR3: CASSFAGTGSKAFF

D: TRBD1
V: TRBV20-1
J: TRBJ1-6
CDR3: CSARGDRGVDPLHF